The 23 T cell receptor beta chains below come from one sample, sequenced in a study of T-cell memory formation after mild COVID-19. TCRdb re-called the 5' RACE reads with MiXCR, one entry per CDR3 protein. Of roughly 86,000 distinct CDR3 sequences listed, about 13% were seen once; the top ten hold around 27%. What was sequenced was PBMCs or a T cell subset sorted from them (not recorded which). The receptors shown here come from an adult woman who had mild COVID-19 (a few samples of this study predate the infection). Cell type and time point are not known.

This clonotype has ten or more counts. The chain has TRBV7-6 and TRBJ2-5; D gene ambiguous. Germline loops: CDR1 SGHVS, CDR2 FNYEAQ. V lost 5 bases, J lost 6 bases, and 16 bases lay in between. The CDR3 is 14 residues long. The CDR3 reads CASSPMAQEKTQYF. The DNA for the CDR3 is TGTGCCAGCAGCCCCATGGCCCAGGAAAAGACCCAGTACTTC.

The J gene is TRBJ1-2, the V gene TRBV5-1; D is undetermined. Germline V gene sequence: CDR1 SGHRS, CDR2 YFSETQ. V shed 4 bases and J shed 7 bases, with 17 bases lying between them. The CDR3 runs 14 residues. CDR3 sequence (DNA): TGCGCCAGCAGCCTTTACAGCGGGGATCCTGGCTACACCTTC. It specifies CASSLYSGDPGYTF.

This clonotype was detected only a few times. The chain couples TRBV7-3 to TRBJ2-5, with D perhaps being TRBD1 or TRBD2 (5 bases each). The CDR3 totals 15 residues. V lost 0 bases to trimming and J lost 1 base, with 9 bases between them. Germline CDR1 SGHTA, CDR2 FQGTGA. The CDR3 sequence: CASSLTGGPQETQYF. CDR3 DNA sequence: TGTGCCAGCAGCTTAACTGGGGGTCCCCAAGAGACCCAGTACTTC.

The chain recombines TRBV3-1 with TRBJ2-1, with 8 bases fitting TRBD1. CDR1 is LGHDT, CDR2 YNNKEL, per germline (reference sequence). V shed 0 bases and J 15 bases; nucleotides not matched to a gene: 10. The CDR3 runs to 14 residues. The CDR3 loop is CASSQDLSRTGWFF. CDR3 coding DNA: TGTGCCAGCAGCCAAGATCTGTCCCGGACAGGGTGGTTCTTC.

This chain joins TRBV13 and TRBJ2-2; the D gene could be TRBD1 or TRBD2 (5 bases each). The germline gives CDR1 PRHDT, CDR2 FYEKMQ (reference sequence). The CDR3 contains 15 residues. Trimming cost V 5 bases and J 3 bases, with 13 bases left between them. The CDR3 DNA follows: TGTGCCAGCAGCCCCCGGGACCTACACACCGGGGAGCTGTTTTTT. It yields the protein CASSPRDLHTGELFF.

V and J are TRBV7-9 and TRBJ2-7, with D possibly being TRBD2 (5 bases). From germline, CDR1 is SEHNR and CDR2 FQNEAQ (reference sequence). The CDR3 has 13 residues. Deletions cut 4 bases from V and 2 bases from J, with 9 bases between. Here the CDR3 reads CASSSDGTYEQYF. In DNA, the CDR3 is TGTGCCAGCAGCTCGGACGGGACCTACGAGCAGTACTTC.

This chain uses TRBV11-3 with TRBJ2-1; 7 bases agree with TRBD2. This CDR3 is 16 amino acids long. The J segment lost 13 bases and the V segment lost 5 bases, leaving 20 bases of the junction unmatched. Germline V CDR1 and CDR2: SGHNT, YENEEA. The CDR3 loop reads CASSLQMERAGVSQFF. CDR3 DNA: TGTGCCAGCAGCCTTCAGATGGAGAGGGCGGGAGTTAGTCAGTTCTTC.

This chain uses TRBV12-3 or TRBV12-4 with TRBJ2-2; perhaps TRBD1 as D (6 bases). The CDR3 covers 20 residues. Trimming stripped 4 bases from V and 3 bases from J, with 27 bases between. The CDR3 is CASSSPKQGWALPYTGELFF. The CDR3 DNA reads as TGTGCCAGCAGTTCGCCGAAACAGGGTTGGGCTTTACCTTACACCGGGGAGCTGTTTTTT.

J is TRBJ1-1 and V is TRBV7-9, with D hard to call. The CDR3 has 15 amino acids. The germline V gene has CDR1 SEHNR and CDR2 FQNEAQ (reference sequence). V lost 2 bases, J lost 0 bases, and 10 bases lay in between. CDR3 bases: TGTGCCAGCAGCTTATTATCTCCGGTGAACACTGAAGCTTTCTTT. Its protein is CASSLLSPVNTEAFF.

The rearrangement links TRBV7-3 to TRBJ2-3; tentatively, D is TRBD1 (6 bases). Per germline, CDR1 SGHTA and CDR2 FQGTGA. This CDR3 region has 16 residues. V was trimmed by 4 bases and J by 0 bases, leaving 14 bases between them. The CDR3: CASSSGQIPSTDTQYF. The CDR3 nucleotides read TGTGCCAGCAGCTCAGGACAGATACCTAGCACAGATACGCAGTATTTT.

For the CDR3, the DNA is TGTGCCAGCAGCCCCTACGACTCTTACAATGAGCAGTTCTTC. It translates to CASSPYDSYNEQFF. The V and J genes are TRBV7-9 and TRBJ2-1; D is uncertain. Germline V gene sequence: CDR1 SEHNR, CDR2 FQNEAQ (reference sequence). The CDR3 totals 14 residues. The V end lost 5 bases, the J end lost 4 bases, and 12 bases lay between the germline ends.

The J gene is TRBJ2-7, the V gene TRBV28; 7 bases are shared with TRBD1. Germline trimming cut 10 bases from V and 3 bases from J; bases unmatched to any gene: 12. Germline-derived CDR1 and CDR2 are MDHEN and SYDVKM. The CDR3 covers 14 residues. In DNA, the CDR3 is TGTGCCACCAACACCGGGACAGATCTCTACGAGCAGTACTTC. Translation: CATNTGTDLYEQYF.

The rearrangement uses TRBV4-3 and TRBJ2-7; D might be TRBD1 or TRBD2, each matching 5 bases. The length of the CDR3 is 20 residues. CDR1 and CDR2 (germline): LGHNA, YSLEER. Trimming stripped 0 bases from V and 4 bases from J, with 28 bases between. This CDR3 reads CASSQDLEGPGPRSFYEQYF. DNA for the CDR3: TGCGCCAGCAGCCAAGATCTTGAGGGGCCCGGACCCCGATCTTTTTACGAGCAGTACTTC.

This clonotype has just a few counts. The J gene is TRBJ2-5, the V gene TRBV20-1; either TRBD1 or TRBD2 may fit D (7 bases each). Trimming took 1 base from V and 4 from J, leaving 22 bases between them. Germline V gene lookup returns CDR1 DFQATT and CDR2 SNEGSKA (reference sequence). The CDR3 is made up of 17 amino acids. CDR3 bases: TGCAGTGCTAGAGGAGGGGGCTTTAGCGGGTACGGAGAGACCCAGTACTTC. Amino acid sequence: CSARGGGFSGYGETQYF.

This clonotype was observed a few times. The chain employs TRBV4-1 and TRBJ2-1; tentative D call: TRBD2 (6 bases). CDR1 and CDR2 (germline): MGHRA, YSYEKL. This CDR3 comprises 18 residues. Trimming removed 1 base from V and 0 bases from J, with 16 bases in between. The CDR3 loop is CASSQGELAASSYNEQFF. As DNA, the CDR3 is TGCGCCAGCAGCCAAGGCGAACTAGCTGCGAGCTCCTACAATGAGCAGTTCTTC.

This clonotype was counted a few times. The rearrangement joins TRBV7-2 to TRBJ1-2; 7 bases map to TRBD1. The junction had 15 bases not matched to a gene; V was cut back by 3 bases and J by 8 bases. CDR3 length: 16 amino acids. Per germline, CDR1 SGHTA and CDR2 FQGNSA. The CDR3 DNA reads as TGTGCCAGCAGCTTCCTTGCCGGGACAGTTATGCCGGGCTACACCTTC. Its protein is CASSFLAGTVMPGYTF.

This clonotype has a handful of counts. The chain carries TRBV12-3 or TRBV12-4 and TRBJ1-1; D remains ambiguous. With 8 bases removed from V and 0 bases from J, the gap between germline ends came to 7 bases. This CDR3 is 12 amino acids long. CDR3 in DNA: TGTGCCAGCGGCAGCTTGAACACTGAAGCTTTCTTT. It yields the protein CASGSLNTEAFF.

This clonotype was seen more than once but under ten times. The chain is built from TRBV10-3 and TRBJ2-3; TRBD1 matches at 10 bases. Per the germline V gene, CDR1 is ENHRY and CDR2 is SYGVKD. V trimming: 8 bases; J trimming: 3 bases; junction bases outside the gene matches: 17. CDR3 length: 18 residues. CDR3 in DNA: TGTGCCATCCGGGACTCAAGAGGGGACAGGGGAACGACAGATACGCAGTATTTT. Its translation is CAIRDSRGDRGTTDTQYF.

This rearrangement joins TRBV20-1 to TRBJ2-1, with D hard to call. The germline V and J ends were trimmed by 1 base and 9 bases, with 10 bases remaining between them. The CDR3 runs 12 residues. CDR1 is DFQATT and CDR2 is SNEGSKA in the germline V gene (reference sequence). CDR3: CSARASDVEQFF. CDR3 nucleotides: TGCAGTGCTAGAGCAAGCGATGTTGAGCAGTTCTTC.

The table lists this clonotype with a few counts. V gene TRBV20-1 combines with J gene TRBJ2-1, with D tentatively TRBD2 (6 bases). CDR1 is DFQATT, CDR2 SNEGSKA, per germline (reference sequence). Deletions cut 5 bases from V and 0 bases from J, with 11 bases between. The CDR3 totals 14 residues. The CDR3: CSAPAGSSYNEQFF. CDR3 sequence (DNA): TGCAGTGCTCCGGCCGGGAGCTCCTACAATGAGCAGTTCTTC.

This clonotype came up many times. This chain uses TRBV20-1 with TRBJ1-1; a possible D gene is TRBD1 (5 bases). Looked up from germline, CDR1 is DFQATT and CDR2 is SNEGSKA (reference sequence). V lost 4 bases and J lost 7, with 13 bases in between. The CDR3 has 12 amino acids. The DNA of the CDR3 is TGCAGTGCTATGGGGCATCGAGATGAAGCTTTCTTT. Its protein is CSAMGHRDEAFF.

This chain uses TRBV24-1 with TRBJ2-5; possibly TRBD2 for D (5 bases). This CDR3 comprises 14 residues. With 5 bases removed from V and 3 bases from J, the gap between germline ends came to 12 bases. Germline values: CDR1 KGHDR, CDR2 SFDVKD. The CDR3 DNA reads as TGTGCCACCAGTGCCGGGAATGGTGAAGAGACCCAGTACTTC. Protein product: CATSAGNGEETQYF.

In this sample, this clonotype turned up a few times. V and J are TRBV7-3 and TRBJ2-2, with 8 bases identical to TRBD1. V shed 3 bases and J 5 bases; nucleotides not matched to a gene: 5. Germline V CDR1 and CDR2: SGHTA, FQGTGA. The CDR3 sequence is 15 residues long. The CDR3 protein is CASSFQGAGTGELFF. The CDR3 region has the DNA TGTGCCAGCAGCTTCCAGGGGGCCGGAACCGGGGAGCTGTTTTTT. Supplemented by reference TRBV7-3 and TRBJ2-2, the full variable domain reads GAGVSQTPSNKVTEKGKYVELRCDPISGHTALYWYRQSLGQGPEFLIYFQGTGAADDSGLPNDRFFAVRPEGSVSTLKIQRTERGDSAVYLCASSFQGAGTGELFFGEGSRLTVL.